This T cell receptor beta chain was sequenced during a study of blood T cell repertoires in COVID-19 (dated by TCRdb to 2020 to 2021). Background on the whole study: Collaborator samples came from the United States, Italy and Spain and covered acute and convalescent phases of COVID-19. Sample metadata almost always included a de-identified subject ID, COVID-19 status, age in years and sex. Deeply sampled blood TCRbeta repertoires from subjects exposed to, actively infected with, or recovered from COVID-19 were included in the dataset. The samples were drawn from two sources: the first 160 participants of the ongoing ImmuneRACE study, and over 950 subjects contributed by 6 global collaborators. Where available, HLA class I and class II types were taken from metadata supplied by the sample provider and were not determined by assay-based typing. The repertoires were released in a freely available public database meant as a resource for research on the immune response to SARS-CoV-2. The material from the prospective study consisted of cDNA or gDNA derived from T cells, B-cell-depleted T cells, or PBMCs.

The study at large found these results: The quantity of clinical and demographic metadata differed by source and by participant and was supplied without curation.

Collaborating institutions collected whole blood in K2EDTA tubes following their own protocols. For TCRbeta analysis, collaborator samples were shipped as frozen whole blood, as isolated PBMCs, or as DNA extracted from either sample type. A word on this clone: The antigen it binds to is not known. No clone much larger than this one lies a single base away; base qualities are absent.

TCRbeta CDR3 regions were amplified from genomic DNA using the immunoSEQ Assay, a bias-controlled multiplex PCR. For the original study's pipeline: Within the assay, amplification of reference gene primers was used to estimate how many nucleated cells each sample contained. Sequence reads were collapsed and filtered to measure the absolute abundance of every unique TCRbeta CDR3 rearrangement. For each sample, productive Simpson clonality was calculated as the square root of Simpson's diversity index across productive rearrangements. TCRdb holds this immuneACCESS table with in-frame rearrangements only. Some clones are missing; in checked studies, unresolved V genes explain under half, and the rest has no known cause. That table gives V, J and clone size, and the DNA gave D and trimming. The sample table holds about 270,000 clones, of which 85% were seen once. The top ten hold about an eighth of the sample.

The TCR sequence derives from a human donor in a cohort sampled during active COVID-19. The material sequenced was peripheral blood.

CDR3 reads: CASSPPSGSGYEQFF. The base sequence is TGTGCCAGCTCACCACCGTCCGGGAGTGGCTATGAGCAGTTCTTC. The sequence joins TRBV18 to TRBJ2-1; the D gene is perhaps TRBD2, on 6 matching bases. Reading from cysteine to phenylalanine, the CDR3 counts 15 amino acids. Of all the DNA, just the CDR3 is kept, 45 bases in frame from base 1. The trim is 0 bases for V and 8 bases for J, with a gap of 14 bases between the germline ends. CDR1 and CDR2 are drawn from the germline V gene: KGHSH, LQKENI. Outside the CDR3, residues come from the reference TRBV18 and TRBJ2-1 proteins, so the full variable domain is: NAGVMQNPRHLVRRRGQEARLRCSPMKGHSHVYWYRQLPEEGLKFMVYLQKENIIDESGMPKERFSAEFPKEGPSILRIQQVVRGDSAAYFCASSPPSGSGYEQFFGPGTRLTVL.